Following are 19 T cell receptor beta chains from one sample sequenced in a study of blood T cell repertoires in COVID-19. TCRdb's copy holds only in-frame clones and misses some; the assay was immunoSEQ multiplex PCR. There are around 140,000 clones in the sample; almost 85% occur only once, and over 1.1% lies in the top ten. Sequences were obtained from peripheral blood. The receptor source for this set is a man aged 60 to 75 with acute or convalescent COVID-19.

This clone was observed a single time. The chain uses TRBV6-5 and TRBJ1-2; 7 nucleotides line up with TRBD1. This CDR3 region has 15 residues. The germline V gene has CDR1 MNHEY and CDR2 SVGAGI. J lost 7 bases, V lost 0 bases, and 8 bases had no gene match. The CDR3 spells CASSYSMAGGGGYTF. In nucleotides, the CDR3 is TGTGCCAGCAGTTACTCCATGGCAGGGGGTGGTGGCTACACCTTC.

This rearrangement joins TRBV7-8 to TRBJ2-5; the match to TRBD2 covers 7 bases. V lost 5 bases to trimming and J lost 2 bases; unmatched junction nucleotides: 17. The CDR3 is 18 residues long. In germline, CDR1 is SGHVS, CDR2 FQNEAQ. The CDR3 DNA is TGTGCCAGCAGCCAAGGGCTAGCGGAAAGATACGGACAAGAGACCCAGTACTTC. This gives the protein CASSQGLAERYGQETQYF.

The gene calls are TRBV6-5 and TRBJ1-2; TRBD1 might be the D (5 bases). CDR3 size: 15 residues. From germline, CDR1 is MNHEY and CDR2 SVGAGI. The ends were cut back, 0 bases at V and 6 bases at J, with 14 bases in the middle. DNA of the CDR3: TGTGCCAGCAGTTACTCGATGGGGGGTCGGGATGGCTACACCTTC. Protein product: CASSYSMGGRDGYTF.

This chain links TRBV19 with TRBJ2-3; 8 nucleotides line up with TRBD1. This CDR3 has 13 residues. After removal of 6 bases from V and 5 bases from J, the junction contained 4 bases not matched to a gene. Germline V gene data show CDR1 as LNHDA and CDR2 as SQIVND (reference sequence). CDR3 sequence reads: CASSRGLLDTQYF. Written as DNA, the CDR3 is TGTGCCAGTAGCAGGGGGCTTCTAGATACGCAGTATTTT.

In its sample, this clone was seen once. This chain connects TRBV18 to TRBJ1-3; D remains unclear. Trimming removed 1 base at V and 0 bases at J, with 22 bases between. CDR1 and CDR2 (germline): KGHSH, LQKENI. The CDR3 loop spans 20 amino acids. This CDR3 reads CASSPRVGSDGFYSGNTIYF. The CDR3 nucleotides read TGTGCCAGCTCACCACGGGTTGGAAGCGACGGCTTCTACTCTGGAAACACCATATATTTT.

The chain uses TRBV7-2 and TRBJ2-3; TRBD1 matches 8 bases. Germline V gene lookup returns CDR1 SGHTA and CDR2 FQGNSA. CDR3 length: 14 amino acids. The junction had 5 bases not matched to a gene; V was cut back by 6 bases and J by 3 bases. The CDR3 is CASRWDRSTDTQYF. CDR3 bases: TGTGCCAGCAGATGGGACAGGAGTACAGATACGCAGTATTTT. Full variable domain (outside the CDR3, taken from reference TRBV7-2 and TRBJ2-3): GAGVSQSPSNKVTEKGKDVELRCDPISGHTALYWYRQSLGQGLEFLIYFQGNSAPDKSGLPSDRFSAERTGGSVSTLTIQRTQQEDSAVYLCASRWDRSTDTQYFGPGTRLTVL.

The chain employs TRBV5-1 and TRBJ2-3; no firm D call. V lost 7 bases and J 1 base, leaving 10 bases between the germline ends. Per the germline V gene, CDR1 is SGHRS and CDR2 is YFSETQ. CDR3 length: 13 residues. CDR3 residues: CASSSGRTDTQYF. DNA for the CDR3: TGCGCCAGCTCTTCTGGGCGCACAGATACGCAGTATTTT.

The rearrangement uses TRBV5-1 and TRBJ2-1, with TRBD1 matching 8 bases. J gave up 7 bases and V 4 bases, and 7 bases lay outside the gene matches. The CDR3 is 14 residues long. CDR1 and CDR2 from the germline V gene are SGHRS and YFSETQ. The CDR3: CASSHGQGRNEQFF. CDR3 nucleotides: TGCGCCAGCAGCCACGGACAGGGTAGGAATGAGCAGTTCTTC.

The chain carries TRBV19 and TRBJ1-5; 9 bases are shared with TRBD1. The ends lost 7 bases at V and 4 bases at J; junction bases unmatched: 5. CDR1 is LNHDA, CDR2 SQIVND, per germline (reference sequence). The length of the CDR3 is 14 residues. Here the CDR3 DNA reads TGTGCCAGTACACCGACAGGGGGTAATCAGCCCCAGCATTTT. Its translation is CASTPTGGNQPQHF.

The CDR3 DNA is TGTGCCACCAGTGATGGACAGTTCGATCAGCCCCAGCATTTT. Amino acid sequence: CATSDGQFDQPQHF. The rearrangement links TRBV24-1 to TRBJ1-5, with D possibly TRBD1 on 6 matching bases. The CDR3 has 14 amino acids. Trimming shortened V by 3 bases and J by 5 bases, and 10 bases separated the two germline ends. In germline, CDR1 is KGHDR, CDR2 SFDVKD.

The chain couples TRBV19 to TRBJ1-2, with D possibly TRBD1 on 6 matching bases. The CDR3 contains 15 residues. Trimming took off 0 bases at V and 5 bases at J, with 13 bases between the two ends. The germline gives CDR1 LNHDA, CDR2 SQIVND (reference sequence). The CDR3 is CASSIEPGGHYGYTF. CDR3 DNA: TGTGCCAGTAGTATAGAACCGGGGGGGCATTATGGCTACACCTTC.

The chain employs TRBV30 and TRBJ1-4; 7 nucleotides align to TRBD1. In germline, CDR1 is GTSNPN, CDR2 SVGIG (reference sequence). The trim removed 5 bases at V and 6 bases at J, leaving 3 bases unmatched. This CDR3 comprises 12 residues. The CDR3 loop reads CAWDRVDEKLFF. CDR3 sequence (DNA): TGTGCCTGGGACAGGGTCGATGAAAAACTGTTTTTT.

The gene calls are TRBV5-1 and TRBJ2-7, with D perhaps matching TRBD1 (5 bases). V lost 0 bases to trimming and J lost 1 base, with 11 bases between them. CDR3 length: 15 residues. The germline V gene encodes CDR1 SGHRS and CDR2 YFSETQ. The CDR3 DNA is TGCGCCAGCAGCTTGGAGGGGTATAGGTCCTACGAGCAGTACTTC. Its translation: CASSLEGYRSYEQYF.

The V gene is TRBV19, the J gene TRBJ1-1; no definite D call. The CDR3 covers 12 residues. V dropped 10 bases and J dropped 1 base, with 10 bases sitting between them. Germline V gene data show CDR1 as LNHDA and CDR2 as SQIVND (reference sequence). The CDR3 spells CAIKEGNTEAFF. The CDR3, as DNA: TGTGCCATCAAGGAGGGGAACACTGAAGCTTTCTTT.

The chain is built from TRBV23-1 and TRBJ2-3; TRBD1 might be the D (6 bases). TRBV23-1 is labeled an ORF, and its function is uncertain. V gave up 11 bases and J gave up 0 bases, with 15 bases separating them. There are 14 residues in the CDR3. As DNA, the CDR3 is TGCGCCCGAAGGACAGCACGTAGCACAGATACGCAGTATTTT. Its protein is CARRTARSTDTQYF.

The chain links TRBV13 to TRBJ1-5; TRBD1 matches at 7 bases. Germline CDR1 reads PRHDT; CDR2 reads FYEKMQ (reference sequence). This CDR3 has 17 residues. V lost 5 bases, J lost 0 bases, and 10 bases stayed unmatched. Written as DNA, the CDR3 is TGTGCCAGCAGCAGCCGGGACAGAGAGAATAGCAATCAGCCCCAGCATTTT. The encoded protein is CASSSRDRENSNQPQHF.

This clone showed up just once. The rearrangement links TRBV19 to TRBJ2-3, with D possibly being TRBD2 (6 bases). CDR3 length equals 13 residues. V was pared by 4 bases and J by 6 bases, with 11 bases between. Germline values: CDR1 LNHDA, CDR2 SQIVND (reference sequence). The CDR3 DNA sequence: TGTGCCAGTAGTAGCCCGGGAGCGGATACGCAGTATTTT. Translated, it gives CASSSPGADTQYF.

The V gene is TRBV6-5, the J gene TRBJ1-4; D unresolved. Trimming took off 0 bases at V and 7 bases at J, with 12 bases between the two ends. Germline V gene data show CDR1 as MNHEY and CDR2 as SVGAGI. The CDR3 is 15 residues long. The DNA of the CDR3 is TGTGCCAGCAGTTACTCAAGCAGATCGGGTGAAAAACTGTTTTTT. This gives the protein CASSYSSRSGEKLFF.

The chain links TRBV10-3 to TRBJ2-1, with no clear D. Trimming left V 2 bases short and J 8 bases short, with 13 bases between. This CDR3 contains 14 residues. CDR1 is ENHRY, CDR2 SYGVKD, per germline. CDR3 DNA: TGTGCCATCAGTGAGGCGAGCGACTGGGATGAGCAGTTCTTC. This translates into CAISEASDWDEQFF.